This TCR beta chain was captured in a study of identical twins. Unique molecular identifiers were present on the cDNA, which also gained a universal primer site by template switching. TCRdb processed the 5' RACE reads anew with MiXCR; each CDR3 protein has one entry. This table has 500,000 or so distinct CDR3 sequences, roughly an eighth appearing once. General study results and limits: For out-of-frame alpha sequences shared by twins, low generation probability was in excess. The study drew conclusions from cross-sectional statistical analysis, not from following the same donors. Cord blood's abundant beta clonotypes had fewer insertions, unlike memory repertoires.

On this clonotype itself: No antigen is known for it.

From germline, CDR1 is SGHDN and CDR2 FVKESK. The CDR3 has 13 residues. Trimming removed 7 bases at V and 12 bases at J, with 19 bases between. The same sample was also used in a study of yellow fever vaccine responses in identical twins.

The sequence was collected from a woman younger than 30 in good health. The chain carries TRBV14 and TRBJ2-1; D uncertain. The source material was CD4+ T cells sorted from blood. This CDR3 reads CASTPSYSGGQFF. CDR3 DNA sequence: TGTGCCAGCACCCCCTCTTACTCGGGTGGGCAGTTCTTC.